The present T cell receptor (beta chain) was sequenced within a study of graft-versus-host responses after intestinal transplantation. The study, taken as a whole, reports: There were GvH clones found in recipient marrow, and some of them appeared first in ileum or blood. Early post-transplant falls in HvG clones accompanied the peak levels of circulating GvH clones. Where graft-donor T cell macrochimerism was present, patients had high graft-versus-host to host-versus-graft clonal ratios in allografts.

From germline, CDR1 is SGHTA and CDR2 FQGNSA. V dropped 6 bases and J dropped 0 bases, with 11 bases sitting between them. The CDR3 consists of 14 residues. This clone was picked up a small number of times. What it recognizes is unknown. The protocol was immunoSEQ multiplex PCR, while the TCRdb copy is restricted to in-frame clones and leaves out a portion. The profile shows about 78,000 clones, roughly 91% of them singletons. The origin of this receptor is a human donor who was the organ donor for an intestinal transplant. This specimen was unstimulated CD8+ T cells sorted from spleen or lymph node cells, taken before transplant. The chain employs TRBV7-2 and TRBJ2-5; unclear D gene. CDR3 sequence: CASRERAYQETQYF. CDR3 DNA sequence: TGTGCCAGCAGAGAACGGGCGTACCAAGAGACCCAGTACTTC.